This TCR beta chain was documented in a study of blood T cells in healthy people across ages. Only a few counts were recorded for this clonotype. The germline gives CDR1 LGHNA, CDR2 YSLEER. The CDR3 contains 17 residues. A sample-barcoded 5' primer and a J-beta primer mix were used in a second PCR of roughly 7 to 12 cycles. Each cDNA molecule, via a template-switch adaptor with 12 random nucleotides, was tagged. One entry per CDR3 protein results from TCRdb running MiXCR on the 5' RACE reads. This sample yields about 800,000 distinct CDR3 sequences, of which 20% to 25% are seen a single time; approximately 3.7% belongs to the top ten. These data also featured in a second study, about T cells of mothers and their children.

The V gene is TRBV4-3, the J gene TRBJ2-5; D is perhaps TRBD2 (6 bases). Gene TRBJ2-7 matches the end of the DNA better, so the J call may be wrong. Source material: blood. This receptor was taken from a boy between 10 and 17 years old in good health. The CDR3 DNA reads TGCGCCAGCAGCCAATCATGGCAAGGACTATCACCCTACGAGCAGTACTTC. Protein sequence: CASSQSWQGLSPYEQYF.